This note documents a single T cell receptor (beta chain) sequence. Preparation methods for the bulk TCR libraries were those previously described, with listed TCR primers. TCRdb used MiXCR to reprocess the PCR reads, holding one entry per CDR3 protein. Here the sample spans approximately 680,000 distinct CDR3 sequences, 25% being singletons. This entry is derived from a study of molecular identifiers for immune sequencing clone quantification. Background on the study: Four of five splits of RNA from around 18,000 or 91,000 naive CD8 cells were sequenced in replicates.

V was clipped by 0 bases and J by 6 bases, with 12 bases between them. This CDR3 contains 16 residues. Germline values: CDR1 LGHNA, CDR2 YNFKEQ. V and J are TRBV4-2 and TRBJ1-6; D is possibly TRBD1 (5 bases). Sequenced sample: naive CD8+ T cells from blood, with Jurkat cell RNA spiked in. Noted subset: FACS-sorted CD8+CD4-CCR7+CD45RA+ naive T cells. The source of this sequence is a human donor in good health. Some libraries in this study had Jurkat cell RNA spiked in. The CDR3 coding sequence is TGTGCCAGCAGCCAAGAACAGGCTACTCGTAATTCACCCCTCCACTTT. Translating gives CASSQEQATRNSPLHF.